The subject of this entry is one T cell receptor beta chain. The antigen this receptor binds is unknown. One base away there is no much larger clone; base qualities are not given. The time point label of this sample denotes: recipient sample about 28 days before transplant, after cytoreduction. Blood from recipients was drawn about 28 days before transplant and again at days 30, 100 and 180 after transplant. Using Nuclei Lysis Solution, genomic DNA was extracted from unfractionated peripheral blood mononuclear cells that were either fresh or cryopreserved. The germline V end is reduced by 2 bases and the J end by 1 base; junction bases left unmatched: 5. Including the terminal cysteine and phenylalanine, the CDR3 comprises 17 residues. The CDR3 DNA has 51 bases and is translated from base 1. According to the germline V gene, CDR1 reads SGHRS and CDR2 reads YFSETQ. The immunoSEQ assay, a bias-controlled multiplex PCR with V- and J-specific primers, was used to amplify TCR beta CDR3 regions from genomic DNA. In a second PCR step, the CDR3 amplicons were tagged with a proprietary barcode plus Illumina adapter sequences. An Illumina MiSeq instrument was used for sequencing of the CDR3 libraries. The study's own analysis went as follows. Export and quality control were handled in immunoSEQ Analyzer 3.0, while downstream analyses relied on R Bioconductor and Immunarch. Only productive rearrangements in the normalized downsampled data set were used to calculate repertoire metrics. In the normalized cohort, clonotypes with more than 5 templates were defined as pathologically expanded. The Inverse Simpson Index served as the measure of repertoire diversity. The non-normalized data set was used for CMV-specificity analyses so that all clonotypes could be captured. Drawn from immuneACCESS, this table holds only the in-frame rearrangements with V and J called that TCRdb kept. Clones are partly lost; checked studies trace under half to an unresolved V gene and leave the rest unexplained. V and J calls and clone size are given by that table; D and trimming were obtained from the DNA. For this sample the table gives 5,000 to 7,000 clones, of which more than 75% were detected only once. The ten largest account for 4% to 5% of the sample.

The data were obtained in a study of T cell clonotyping in hematopoietic cell transplantation (dated by TCRdb to 2020 to 2022). Regarding the study in general: Recipient samples taken before transplant were obtained following cytoreduction. A total of some 130 blood samples were gathered in the study from under 40 consecutive transplant recipients along with their related donors. Recruitment of patients ran from 2015 to early 2017, and follow-up continued until late 2020 or until death.

Here is what the overall study found, with its caveats: Recipient TCR diversity fell after transplant, with pathologically expanded clonotypes rising progressively from day 30 to day 180. The sample size was limited and the cells went unsorted, which meant the CD4 and CD8 repertoire contributions could not be told apart. Recipient repertoires showed only a small fraction of overlap with donor repertoires, and over 95% appeared de novo at the given depth. Broader TCR repertoire diversity after transplant was predicted by Inverse Simpson Index values from donors and from recipients before transplant.

The TCR sequence derives from a man between 60 and 70 years old with acute myeloid leukemia. Some clones in this sample may be carry-over from other donors' samples. This receptor chain uses TRBV5-1 and TRBJ2-5; 13 nucleotides in the junction match TRBD2. The sample here was peripheral blood mononuclear cells, taken before stem cell transplant. The CDR3 has the sequence CASSFRGLAGAQETQYF. The bases read TGCGCCAGCAGCTTCCGCGGACTAGCGGGGGCCCAAGAGACCCAGTACTTC.